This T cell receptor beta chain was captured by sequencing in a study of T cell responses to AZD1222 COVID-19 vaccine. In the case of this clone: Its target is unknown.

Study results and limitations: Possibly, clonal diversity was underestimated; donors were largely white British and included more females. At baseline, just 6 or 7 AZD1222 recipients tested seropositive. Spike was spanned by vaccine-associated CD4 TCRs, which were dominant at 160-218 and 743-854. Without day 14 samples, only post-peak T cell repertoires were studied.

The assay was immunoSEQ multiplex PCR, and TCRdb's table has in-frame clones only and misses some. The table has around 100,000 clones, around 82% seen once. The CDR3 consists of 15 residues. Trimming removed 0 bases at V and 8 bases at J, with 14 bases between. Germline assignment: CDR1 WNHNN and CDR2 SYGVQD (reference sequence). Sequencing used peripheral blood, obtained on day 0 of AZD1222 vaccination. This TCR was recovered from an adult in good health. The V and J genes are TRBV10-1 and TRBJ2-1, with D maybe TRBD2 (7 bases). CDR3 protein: CASSESWGGRYEQFF. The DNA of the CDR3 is TGCGCCAGCAGTGAGTCCTGGGGGGGCCGGTATGAGCAGTTCTTC.